This T cell receptor beta chain was sequenced in a study of T cells after yellow fever vaccination. Study-wide findings and caveats: Peak timing came faster in the weaker secondary response, day 5 versus 15. Clones that expanded after primary vaccination mostly reappeared after the booster (just under 98% CD4, approximately 85% CD8). A minor fraction of clonotypes spanned both CD4 and CD8 compartments.

This clonotype has a count of ten or more. Antigen: not known. Synthesis of TCR cDNA relied on 5'RACE template switching, which attached a universal primer site and UMIs. TCRdb itself ran the 5' RACE reads through MiXCR, one entry per CDR3 protein. Of roughly 180,000 distinct CDR3 sequences listed, roughly 6.4% are singletons. CDR3 length equals 13 residues. CDR1 is SGDLS, CDR2 YYNGEE, per germline. V was pared by 2 bases and J by 4 bases, with 9 bases between. The input for sequencing was CD4+ T cells sorted from PBMCs, taken on the day of the first yellow fever vaccination. The sequence derives from a man in his late teens or twenties who received the YFV17D yellow fever vaccine. The rearrangement links TRBV9 to TRBJ1-1; D uncertain. The CDR3 reads CASSVTGSTEAFF. Here the CDR3 DNA reads TGTGCCAGCAGCGTTACGGGGAGCACTGAAGCTTTCTTT.